This T cell receptor (beta chain) came from a study of cytomegalovirus exposure and HLA in healthy donors. Study as a whole: A preliminary data release comprised roughly 80 million unique TCRs obtained from HLA-typed donors. Findings and caveats of the study: TCR beta sequences reportedly predicted most subjects' HLA-A and HLA-B alleles accurately. Across donors, presence/absence analyses took sequencing depth to be roughly uniform. Among CMV-associated TCR beta chains, most appeared HLA-restricted in a later analysis.

On this clone: Its matching antigen is unknown.

In the PCR, 60 Vbeta and 13 Jbeta primers were used. Method: immunoSEQ multiplex PCR; TCRdb's copy keeps in-frame clones and lacks some. The sample lists 150,000 or so clones; just under 75% were seen once. Germline loops: CDR1 MGHRA, CDR2 YSYEKL. The CDR3 has 18 residues. Trimming at V came to 0 bases and at J to 4 bases, leaving 12 bases not matched to a gene. The genes are TRBV4-1 and TRBJ2-3, with 8 nucleotides matching TRBD2. This sequence originates from a woman in her late teens or twenties in good health and CMV-seronegative. The sample comprised PBMCs. CDR3 DNA sequence: TGCGCCAGCAGCCAAGAAGGGACGGGAGGGAGCATGGCAGATACGCAGTATTTT. Translating gives CASSQEGTGGSMADTQYF.